This T cell receptor beta chain was found in a study of blood T cell repertoires in COVID-19. In the source study's methods: Estimates of nucleated cell counts were drawn from the amplification of reference gene primers. Measured with immunoSEQ multiplex PCR; TCRdb has only the in-frame clones, and not every one. That table supplies the V and J calls and clone size; D and trimming were determined from the DNA. The sample shows about 300,000 clones, more than 75% of them seen only once. Germline V gives CDR1 SGHDN, CDR2 FVKESK. This CDR3 has 11 residues. The germline V and J ends were trimmed by 3 bases and 12 bases, with 12 bases remaining between them. Clinical history reported by participants formed the basis on which cohorts were assigned. Recovery meant two consecutive negative NP/OP PCR tests, professional clearance, or resolved symptoms.

The V call is TRBV14, the J call TRBJ2-7, with TRBD2 as a possible D gene (6 bases). This TCR was recovered from a woman younger than 30 who had recovered from COVID-19. Sequencing input: PBMCs or T cells enriched from blood (not recorded which). In DNA, the CDR3 is TGTGCCAGCAGCCAGGGGGGTCCGCGGTACTTC. Translated, it gives CASSQGGPRYF. Supplemented by reference TRBV14 and TRBJ2-7, the full variable domain reads EAGVTQFPSHSVIEKGQTVTLRCDPISGHDNLYWYRRVMGKEIKFLLHFVKESKQDESGMPNNRFLAERTGGTYSTLKVQPAELEDSGVYFCASSQGGPRYFGPGTRLTVT.